These 24 T cell receptor beta chains came from one sample sequenced in a study of T-cell memory formation after mild COVID-19. MiXCR, applied by TCRdb to the 5' RACE reads, yields one record per CDR3 protein. The sample lists 470,000 or so distinct CDR3 sequences; 15% to 20% were seen once. The material sequenced was PBMCs or a T cell subset sorted from them (not recorded which). The receptors were sampled from an adult woman who had mild COVID-19 (a few samples of this study predate the infection). Cell type and time point are not known.

A few counts support this clonotype. The junction departs from germline at one end; a sequencing error may be responsible. The chain links TRBV12-3 or TRBV12-4 to TRBJ2-1, with D maybe TRBD1 (6 bases). The CDR3 has 12 residues. The CDR3 DNA reads TGTGCCGGCAGCCCCGGGACACCCAGCAAATTCTTC. Translation gives CAGSPGTPSKFF.

This clonotype was picked up a small number of times. The CDR3 region is CASSYPGRHNEQFF. The CDR3 bases are TGTGCCAGCAGTTACCCGGGACGGCACAATGAGCAGTTCTTC. This chain links TRBV12-3 or TRBV12-4 with TRBJ2-1, with D tentatively TRBD1 or TRBD2 (5 bases each). The CDR3 is 14 residues long. Trimming removed 4 bases from V and 5 bases from J, with 12 bases in between.

This sequence joins TRBV9 and TRBJ1-1; D gene unclear. Germline V CDR1 and CDR2: SGDLS, YYNGEE. CDR3 size: 16 residues. The germline V and J ends were trimmed by 4 bases and 0 bases, with 16 bases remaining between them. In DNA, the CDR3 is TGTGCCAGCAGCAGAGAAGAGAGCACTGTGAACACTGAAGCTTTCTTT. Translated, it gives CASSREESTVNTEAFF.

This clonotype was observed a few times. This chain joins TRBV29-1 and TRBJ2-3; maybe TRBD2 (6 bases). CDR1 is SQVTM and CDR2 is ANQGSEA in the germline V gene. The CDR3 spans 14 residues. Trimming shortened V by 6 bases and J by 4 bases, and 17 bases separated the two germline ends. Here the CDR3 reads CSVIEGGAADTQYF. Here the CDR3 DNA reads TGCAGCGTGATAGAGGGAGGTGCGGCAGATACGCAGTATTTT.

The chain has TRBV10-3 and TRBJ2-7; D ambiguous. The CDR3 has 13 residues. V dropped 2 bases and J dropped 5 bases, with 10 bases sitting between them. Germline CDR1 reads ENHRY; CDR2 reads SYGVKD. CDR3 sequence reads: CAISENSRDEQYF. The CDR3 nucleotides are TGTGCCATCAGTGAGAACTCTCGGGACGAGCAGTACTTC.

The chain links TRBV7-9 to TRBJ1-5, with a possible D match to TRBD1 (6 bases). The CDR3 contains 16 residues. V gave up 0 bases and J gave up 4 bases, with 13 bases separating them. CDR1 is SEHNR and CDR2 is FQNEAQ in the germline V gene (reference sequence). The CDR3, as DNA: TGTGCCAGCAGCTTAGCTCCAGGGGTCGGTAATCAGCCCCAGCATTTT. Protein sequence: CASSLAPGVGNQPQHF.

This clonotype was found a few times. The chain is built from TRBV3-1 and TRBJ2-5; 7 positions agree with TRBD2. V dropped 0 bases and J dropped 2; count of bases not matched to a gene: 3. The CDR3 is made up of 15 amino acids. Germline assignment: CDR1 LGHDT and CDR2 YNNKEL (reference sequence). CDR3 loop: CASSQDWGGQETQYF. The CDR3 DNA reads TGTGCCAGCAGCCAAGATTGGGGAGGGCAAGAGACCCAGTACTTC.

This clonotype was detected a few times. The DNA for the CDR3 is TGTGCCAGCAGTCCGCTAACTAGCGGGAGGCGACTGATCACAGATACGCAGTATTTT. Its translation: CASSPLTSGRRLITDTQYF. The chain joins TRBV12-3 or TRBV12-4 to TRBJ2-3; 12 positions match TRBD2. With V trimmed by 5 bases and J by 2 bases, 14 bases remained unmatched. The CDR3 has 19 residues.

This clonotype has only one observation. The CDR3 sequence: CASSRSGAYNEQFF. The CDR3 bases are TGTGCCAGCAGCCGAAGCGGGGCCTACAATGAGCAGTTCTTC. The chain recombines TRBV7-2 with TRBJ2-1; 7 bases align to TRBD2. Trimming removed 5 bases from V and 2 bases from J; junction bases left unmatched: 3. The CDR3 is 14 residues long. CDR1 is SGHTA and CDR2 is FQGNSA in the germline V gene.

The sample holds a few counts of this clonotype. The rearrangement links TRBV20-1 to TRBJ2-3; D might be TRBD1 or TRBD2, each matching 5 bases. There are 14 residues in the CDR3. Trimming shortened V by 8 bases and J by 2 bases, and 17 bases separated the two germline ends. Germline CDR1 DFQATT, CDR2 SNEGSKA (reference sequence). The chain's CDR3 is CSSGASRATDTQYF. CDR3 sequence (DNA): TGCAGTTCCGGGGCCAGTCGGGCCACAGATACGCAGTATTTT.

The sample holds many counts of this clonotype. The chain recombines TRBV29-1 with TRBJ2-5; 10 bases agree with TRBD1. Looked up from germline, CDR1 is SQVTM and CDR2 is ANQGSEA. With V trimmed by 6 bases and J by 7 bases, 8 bases remained unmatched. The CDR3 is 13 amino acids. CDR3 nucleotide sequence: TGCAGCGTGGGACAGGGGTCTGGAACGACCCAGTACTTC. Its translation is CSVGQGSGTTQYF.

J is TRBJ2-3 and V is TRBV24-1; D is undetermined. The V end lost 3 bases, the J end lost 2 bases, and 5 bases lay between the germline ends. From germline, CDR1 is KGHDR and CDR2 SFDVKD. The CDR3 totals 13 residues. CDR3 DNA: TGTGCCACCAGTGATCCTTTCACAGATACGCAGTATTTT. Translated: CATSDPFTDTQYF.

The chain has TRBV2 and TRBJ2-1, with D maybe TRBD2 (7 bases). The CDR3 extends over 18 amino acids. The germline CDR1 and CDR2 sequences are SNHLY and FYNNEI. V lost 7 bases to trimming and J lost 0 bases, with 22 bases between them. CDR3 loop: CASKGGERIGTSYNEQFF. The DNA of the CDR3 is TGTGCCAGCAAAGGGGGGGAAAGGATCGGGACCTCCTACAATGAGCAGTTCTTC.

This clonotype was seen a few times. Compared with germline, one end of the junction differs, possibly owing to a read error. This chain joins TRBV25-1 and TRBJ2-7; tentative D call: TRBD2 (5 bases). Per germline, CDR1 MGHDK and CDR2 SYGVNS. The CDR3 extends over 13 amino acids. The CDR3 DNA reads TGTGCCAGTAGTGAATTCGGGAAAGACGAGCAGTACTTC. Its protein is CASSEFGKDEQYF.

The chain combines TRBV9 with TRBJ2-7; the D gene is possibly TRBD1 (6 bases). The V and J ends lost 0 bases and 2 bases respectively, with 9 bases between them. Germline CDR1 and CDR2: SGDLS and YYNGEE. This CDR3 is built from 14 residues. The CDR3 reads CASSVEDSPYEQYF. CDR3 bases: TGTGCCAGCAGCGTAGAGGACAGCCCCTACGAGCAGTACTTC.

This clonotype was counted a few times. The chain is built from TRBV5-1 and TRBJ2-3; weak D call: TRBD1 (5 bases). Germline CDR1 is SGHRS and CDR2 is YFSETQ. Trimming removed 0 bases from V and 6 bases from J, with 11 bases in between. This CDR3 has 14 amino acids. CDR3: CASSLDRTWDTQYF. As DNA, the CDR3 is TGCGCCAGCAGCTTGGACAGGACCTGGGATACGCAGTATTTT.

The rearrangement joins TRBV20-1 to TRBJ2-5; 9 positions agree with TRBD2. This CDR3 comprises 19 residues. The germline gives CDR1 DFQATT, CDR2 SNEGSKA (reference sequence). V was clipped by 0 bases and J by 1 base; unmatched bases: 15. The CDR3 DNA is TGCAGTGCTAGAGACGCGGCTGGACTAGCGAGAGGATCCCAAGAGACCCAGTACTTC. This sequence encodes CSARDAAGLARGSQETQYF.

A few counts support this clonotype. V is TRBV7-9 and J is TRBJ2-7, with 7 bases matching TRBD2. The length of the CDR3 is 14 residues. Germline lookup yields CDR1 SEHNR and CDR2 FQNEAQ (reference sequence). The V gene end was trimmed by 5 bases and the J gene end by 5 bases; junction bases not matched to a gene: 9. CDR3 region: CASSPGRSGNEQYF. For the CDR3, the DNA is TGTGCCAGCAGCCCGGGACGGAGCGGGAACGAGCAGTACTTC.

This chain links TRBV7-9 with TRBJ1-2; the D gene is possibly TRBD1 (6 bases). Trimming took 1 base from V and 1 from J, leaving 10 bases between them. The length of the CDR3 is 15 residues. Germline V gene lookup returns CDR1 SEHNR and CDR2 FQNEAQ (reference sequence). The DNA for the CDR3 is TGTGCCAGCAGCTTAGTACAGGGATATAACTATGGCTACACCTTC. Its translation: CASSLVQGYNYGYTF.

The chain joins TRBV12-3 or TRBV12-4 to TRBJ2-7; a weak D match, TRBD1 (5 bases). CDR3 size: 13 residues. V shed 5 bases and J shed 5 bases, with 13 bases lying between them. The CDR3 nucleotides are TGTGCCAGCAGTCCTCAGGGATACGACGAGCAGTACTTC. It encodes CASSPQGYDEQYF.

CDR3 DNA: TGTGCCTGGAAAGATAACACCGGGGAGCTGTTTTTT. It codes for CAWKDNTGELFF. This chain links TRBV30 with TRBJ2-2; no reliable D call. V lost 4 bases and J 2 bases, leaving 5 bases between the germline ends. Germline CDR1 and CDR2: GTSNPN and SVGIG (reference sequence). This CDR3 has 12 amino acids.

The DNA of the CDR3 is TGTGCCAGCAGTTACGGAAGGGGGCGACCCGGGGAGCTGTTTTTT. Its protein is CASSYGRGRPGELFF. The gene calls are TRBV6-6 and TRBJ2-2, with TRBD1 matching over 7 bases. Germline V gives CDR1 MNHNY, CDR2 SVGAGI (reference sequence). Unmatched junction bases numbered 6, after V lost 2 bases and J lost 6 bases. The CDR3 is 15 amino acids.

There are a few counts of this clonotype. For the CDR3, the DNA is TGTGCCACCAGTGATTTGGTCGGGACCCAGTACTTC. It translates to CATSDLVGTQYF. The rearrangement links TRBV24-1 to TRBJ2-5; D remains unclear. The CDR3 length is 12 residues. Trimming took off 0 bases at V and 7 bases at J, with 5 bases between the two ends. CDR1 and CDR2 (germline): KGHDR, SFDVKD.

This clonotype turned up a few times. The chain combines TRBV6-2 or TRBV6-3 with TRBJ2-1; D may be TRBD2 (6 bases). The CDR3 has 17 amino acids. V lost 0 bases to trimming and J lost 6 bases, with 18 bases between them. Germline V gene data show CDR1 as MNHEY and CDR2 as SVGEGT. The CDR3 here is CASSYSTWRGTGNEQFF. DNA of the CDR3: TGTGCCAGCAGTTACTCGACATGGCGGGGAACCGGCAATGAGCAGTTCTTC.